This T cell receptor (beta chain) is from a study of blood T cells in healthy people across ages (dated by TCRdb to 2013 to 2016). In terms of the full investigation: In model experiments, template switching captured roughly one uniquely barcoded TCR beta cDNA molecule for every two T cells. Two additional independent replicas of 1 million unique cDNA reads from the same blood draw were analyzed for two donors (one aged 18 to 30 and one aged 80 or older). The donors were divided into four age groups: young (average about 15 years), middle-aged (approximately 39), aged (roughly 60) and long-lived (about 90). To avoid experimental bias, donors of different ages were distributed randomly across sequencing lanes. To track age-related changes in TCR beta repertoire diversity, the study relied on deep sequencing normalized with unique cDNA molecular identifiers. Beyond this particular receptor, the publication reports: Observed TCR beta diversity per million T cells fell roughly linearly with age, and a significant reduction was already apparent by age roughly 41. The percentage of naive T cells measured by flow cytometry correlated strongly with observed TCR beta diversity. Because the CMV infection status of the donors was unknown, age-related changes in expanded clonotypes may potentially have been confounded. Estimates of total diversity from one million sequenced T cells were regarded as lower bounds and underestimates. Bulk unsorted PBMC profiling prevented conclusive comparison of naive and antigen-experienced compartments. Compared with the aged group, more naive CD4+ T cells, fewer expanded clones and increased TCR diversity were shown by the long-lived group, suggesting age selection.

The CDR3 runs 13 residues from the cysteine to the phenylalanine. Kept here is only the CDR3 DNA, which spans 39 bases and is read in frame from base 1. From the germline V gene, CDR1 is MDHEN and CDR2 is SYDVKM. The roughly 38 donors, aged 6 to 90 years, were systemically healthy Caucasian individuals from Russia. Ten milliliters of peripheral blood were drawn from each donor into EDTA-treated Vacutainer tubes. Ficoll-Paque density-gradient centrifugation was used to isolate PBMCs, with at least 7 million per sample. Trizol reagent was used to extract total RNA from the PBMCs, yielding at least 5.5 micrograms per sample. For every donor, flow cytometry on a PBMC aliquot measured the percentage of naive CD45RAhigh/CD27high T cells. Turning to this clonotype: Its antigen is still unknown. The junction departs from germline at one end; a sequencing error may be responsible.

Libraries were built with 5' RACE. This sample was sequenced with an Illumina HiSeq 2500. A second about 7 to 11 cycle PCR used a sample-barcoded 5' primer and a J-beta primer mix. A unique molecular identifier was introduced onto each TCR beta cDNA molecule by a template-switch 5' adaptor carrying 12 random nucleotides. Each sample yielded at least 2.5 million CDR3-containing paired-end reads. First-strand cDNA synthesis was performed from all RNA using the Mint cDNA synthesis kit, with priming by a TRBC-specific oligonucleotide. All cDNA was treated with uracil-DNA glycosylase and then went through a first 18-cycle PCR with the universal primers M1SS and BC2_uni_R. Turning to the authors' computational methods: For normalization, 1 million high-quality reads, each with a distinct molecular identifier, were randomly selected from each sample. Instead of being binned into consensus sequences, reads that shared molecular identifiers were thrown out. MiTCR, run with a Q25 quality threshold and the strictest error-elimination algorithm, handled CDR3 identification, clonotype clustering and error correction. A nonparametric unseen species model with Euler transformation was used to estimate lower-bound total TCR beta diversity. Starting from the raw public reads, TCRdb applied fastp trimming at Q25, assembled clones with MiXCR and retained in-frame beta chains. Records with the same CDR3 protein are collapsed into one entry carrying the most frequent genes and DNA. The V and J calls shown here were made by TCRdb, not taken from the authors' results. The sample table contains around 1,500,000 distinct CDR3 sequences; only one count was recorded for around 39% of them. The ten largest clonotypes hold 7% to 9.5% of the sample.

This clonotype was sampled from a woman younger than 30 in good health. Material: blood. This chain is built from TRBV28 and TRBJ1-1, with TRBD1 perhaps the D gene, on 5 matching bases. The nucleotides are TGTACCAGCCATAGGGGTGGGAACACTGAAGCTTTCTTT. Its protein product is CTSHRGGNTEAFF.